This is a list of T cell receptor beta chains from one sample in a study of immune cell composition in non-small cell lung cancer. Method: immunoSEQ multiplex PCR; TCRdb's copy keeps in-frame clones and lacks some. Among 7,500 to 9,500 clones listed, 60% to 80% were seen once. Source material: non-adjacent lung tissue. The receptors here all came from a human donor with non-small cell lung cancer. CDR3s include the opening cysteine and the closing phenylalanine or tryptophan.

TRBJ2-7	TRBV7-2	CASSPQTGTGEAYEQYF
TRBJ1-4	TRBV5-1	CASRSGTGTTNEKLFF
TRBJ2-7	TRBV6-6	CASSYSEFSYEQYF
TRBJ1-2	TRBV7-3	CASSKMDSNYGYTF
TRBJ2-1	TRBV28	CASSRYSGRADEQFF
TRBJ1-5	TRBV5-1	CASSLEGRRNQPQHF
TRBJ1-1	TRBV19	CARDRGGNTEAFF
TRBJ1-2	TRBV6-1	CASSQAKTTF
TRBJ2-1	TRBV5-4	CASGRNSHEQFF
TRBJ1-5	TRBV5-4	CASSLAPGQGDQPQHF
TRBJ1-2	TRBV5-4	CASSLGQLLNYGYTF
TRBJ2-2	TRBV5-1	CASSLGQNTGELFF
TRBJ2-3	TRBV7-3	CASSLGTSTDTQYF
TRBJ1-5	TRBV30	CAWSAPYSNQPQHF
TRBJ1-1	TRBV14	CASSLSGAWVTEAFF
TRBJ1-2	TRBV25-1	CASSESRQGYGYTF
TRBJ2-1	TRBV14	CASSRPGLAGNEQFF
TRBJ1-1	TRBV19	CASNPAGTTEAFF
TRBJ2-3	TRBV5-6	CASSPDSRGADTQYF
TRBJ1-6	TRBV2	CASSLGPDPSPLHF
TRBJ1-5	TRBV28	CASSSVPRPQHF
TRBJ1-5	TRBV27	CASSLSTGGNQPQHF
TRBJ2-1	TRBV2	CASSEAMRGYNEQFF
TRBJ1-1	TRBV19	CASSPPLRYTEAFF
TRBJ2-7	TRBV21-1	CASSSPESYEQYF
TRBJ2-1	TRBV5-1	CASSPGERGVGEQFF